One and the same sample provided the 27 T cell receptor beta chains below, sequenced in a study of T cell responses to AZD1222 COVID-19 vaccine. Profiling relied on immunoSEQ multiplex PCR, and the TCRdb table lists in-frame clones only, not all of them. In the table there are about 97,000 clones, 70% to 90% of which are singletons. Source: peripheral blood, taken on day 0 of AZD1222 vaccination. These receptors were collected from an adult in good health.

The rearrangement joins TRBV30 to TRBJ2-1, with a weak D call TRBD2 (6 bases). The length of the CDR3 is 12 residues. Trimming took 3 bases from V and 12 from J, leaving 15 bases between them. CDR1 and CDR2 (germline): GTSNPN, SVGIG (reference sequence). In DNA, the CDR3 is TGTGCCTGGAGGGACTATGGGGACGCGCAGTTCTTC. It is translated as CAWRDYGDAQFF. Complete variable domain (other parts from reference TRBV30 and TRBJ2-1): SQTIHQWPATLVQPVGSPLSLECTVEGTSNPNLYWYRQAAGRGLQLLFYSVGIGQISSEVPQNLSASRPQDRQFILSSKKLLLSDSGFYLCAWRDYGDAQFFGPGTRLTVL.

The chain uses TRBV5-1 and TRBJ2-7; D is perhaps TRBD1 or TRBD2 (6 bases each). The length of the CDR3 is 14 residues. Looked up from germline, CDR1 is SGHRS and CDR2 is YFSETQ. The V and J ends lost 3 bases and 5 bases respectively, with 15 bases between them. The CDR3: CASSSNIGGDEQYF. As DNA, the CDR3 is TGCGCCAGCAGCTCCAACATCGGGGGCGACGAGCAGTACTTC.

In its sample, this clone was seen once. The chain employs TRBV4-2 and TRBJ1-4; D call uncertain. The length of the CDR3 is 12 residues. Looked up from germline, CDR1 is LGHNA and CDR2 is YNFKEQ. The V end was cut by 0 bases, the J end by 7 bases, with 3 bases between. The CDR3 sequence is CASSQEFEKLFF. The CDR3, as DNA: TGTGCCAGCAGCCAAGAGTTTGAAAAACTGTTTTTT.

The CDR3 DNA follows: TGTGCCAGTAGTATCCAGGGGGCGAGCCCTGAAGCTTTCTTT. Translated, it gives CASSIQGASPEAFF. The gene calls are TRBV19 and TRBJ1-1; TRBD1 aligns across 8 bases. Trimming took 3 bases from V and 6 from J; bases not matched to a gene: 6. Germline V CDR1 and CDR2: LNHDA, SQIVND (reference sequence). This CDR3 has 14 residues. The entire variable domain, with the rest obtained from reference TRBV19 and TRBJ1-1, is as follows: DGGITQSPKYLFRKEGQNVTLSCEQNLNHDAMYWYRQDPGQGLRLIYYSQIVNDFQKGDIAEGYSVSREKKESFPLTVTSAQKNPTAFYLCASSIQGASPEAFFGQGTRLTVV.

This chain uses TRBV7-2 with TRBJ2-1; 9 positions match TRBD2. V dropped 2 bases and J dropped 2; count of bases not matched to a gene: 7. The germline V gene encodes CDR1 SGHTA and CDR2 FQGNSA. There are 17 residues in the CDR3. The CDR3 DNA sequence: TGTGCCAGCAGCTTACTGGGGGAGCGGGGGGCCTACAATGAGCAGTTCTTC. It specifies CASSLLGERGAYNEQFF.

The chain has TRBV5-1 and TRBJ2-2, with TRBD1 identical over 8 bases. Germline V CDR1 and CDR2: SGHRS, YFSETQ. The CDR3 has 15 amino acids. After removal of 4 bases from V and 2 bases from J, the junction contained 4 bases not matched to a gene. The CDR3 here is CASSGDRGNTGELFF. Here the CDR3 DNA reads TGCGCCAGCAGCGGTGACAGGGGCAACACCGGGGAGCTGTTTTTT.

In its sample, this clone was seen once. The chain joins TRBV28 to TRBJ1-1; D is perhaps TRBD1 (6 bases). In germline, CDR1 is MDHEN, CDR2 SYDVKM. V lost 4 bases to trimming and J lost 1 base, with 10 bases between them. The CDR3 is 14 residues long. The CDR3 here is CASSSSQGNTEAFF. DNA for the CDR3: TGTGCCAGCAGTTCGTCACAGGGGAACACTGAAGCTTTCTTT.

Remarks on this clone: An end of the junction does not agree with germline; a read error may underlie this. The rearrangement uses TRBV7-3 and TRBJ2-3; 9 bases are a match to TRBD2. This CDR3 is 14 amino acids long. CDR1 SGHTA and CDR2 FQGTGA come from the germline V gene. CDR3 sequence (DNA): TGTGCCAGCAGCTCCGGGACTAGCACCGATACGCAGTATTTT. Translating it yields CASSSGTSTDTQYF.

The CDR3 region has the DNA TGTGCCAGTAGTACCCGGGCAGGTTACAATCAGCCCCAGCATTTT. Amino acid sequence: CASSTRAGYNQPQHF. This chain uses TRBV19 with TRBJ1-5; no definite D call. The CDR3 is made up of 15 amino acids. Trimming removed 4 bases at V and 3 bases at J, with 13 bases between. CDR1 and CDR2 from the germline V gene are LNHDA and SQIVND (reference sequence).

This chain joins TRBV12-3 or TRBV12-4 and TRBJ1-1, with D unclear. The CDR3 spans 13 residues. Trimming left V 5 bases short and J 1 base short, with 8 bases between. In DNA, the CDR3 is TGTGCCAGCAGTGGACGGGGGAACACTGAAGCTTTCTTT. It encodes CASSGRGNTEAFF.

This chain links TRBV4-3 with TRBJ1-2, with D possibly matching TRBD1 (6 bases). V lost 1 base to trimming and J lost 3 bases, with 9 bases between them. This CDR3 contains 14 residues. Germline values: CDR1 LGHNA, CDR2 YSLEER. The DNA of the CDR3 is TGCGCCAGCAGCCAAGGGGCAGGGGACTATGGCTACACCTTC. Its translation is CASSQGAGDYGYTF.

V gene TRBV4-2 combines with J gene TRBJ1-1; D gene unclear. The germline CDR1 and CDR2 sequences are LGHNA and YNFKEQ. V was shortened by 7 bases and J by 4 bases, with 13 bases between the two germline ends. The CDR3 length is 13 residues. CDR3 bases: TGTGCCAGCACCCAGACTTATGGCACTGAAGCTTTCTTT. Translated, it gives CASTQTYGTEAFF.

The rearrangement joins TRBV5-1 to TRBJ2-7; 8 nucleotides align to TRBD1. CDR3 length equals 14 residues. Germline values: CDR1 SGHRS, CDR2 YFSETQ. J lost 6 bases, V lost 4 bases, and 9 bases had no gene match. The DNA for the CDR3 is TGCGCCAGCAGCATTGGACAGGGCAAGGGCGAGCAGTACTTC. It translates to CASSIGQGKGEQYF.

This clone has a count of ten or more. This chain joins TRBV28 and TRBJ1-3; 7 bases are shared with TRBD1. V trimming: 3 bases; J trimming: 4 bases; junction bases outside the gene matches: 3. Germline CDR1 reads MDHEN; CDR2 reads SYDVKM. The CDR3 is made up of 14 amino acids. CDR3 residues: CASSLRGLGNTIYF. CDR3 coding DNA: TGTGCCAGCAGTTTGAGGGGGCTAGGAAACACCATATATTTT.

The V call is TRBV4-3, the J call TRBJ2-1; 11 bases map to TRBD2. V lost 4 bases to trimming and J lost 3 bases; unmatched junction nucleotides: 17. Germline CDR1 is LGHNA and CDR2 is YSLEER. This CDR3 has 20 amino acids. The CDR3 DNA reads TGCGCCAGCAGCCGAGTCGGACTAGCGGGTGCCCCACCGTTCTACAATGAGCAGTTCTTC. Translated: CASSRVGLAGAPPFYNEQFF.

A single count supports this clone. CDR3 region: CASSDPKKGYTF. DNA for the CDR3: TGTGCCAGCAGTGACCCCAAGAAAGGCTACACCTTC. The genes are TRBV28 and TRBJ1-2; D gene ambiguous. Trimming removed 5 bases from V and 8 bases from J, with 12 bases in between. The CDR3 extends over 12 amino acids. From germline, CDR1 is MDHEN and CDR2 SYDVKM.

This clone was seen a handful of times. This chain joins TRBV5-1 and TRBJ1-4; a weak D match, TRBD1 (6 bases). V lost 5 bases and J lost 8, with 19 bases in between. Germline V lookup: CDR1 SGHRS, CDR2 YFSETQ. The CDR3 sequence is 15 residues long. CDR3: CASRQGQPQGEKLFF. DNA for the CDR3: TGCGCCAGCAGACAAGGACAGCCCCAGGGGGAAAAACTGTTTTTT.

The chain couples TRBV19 to TRBJ2-1, with D possibly being TRBD1 (6 bases). Germline V lookup: CDR1 LNHDA, CDR2 SQIVND (reference sequence). V was cut by 6 bases and J by 7 bases, with 22 bases left in between. This CDR3 region has 16 residues. In DNA, the CDR3 is TGTGCCAGTAGGGCCCCAACAGGGAGTCTCCGGAATGAGCAGTTCTTC. Translating it yields CASRAPTGSLRNEQFF.

This clone appeared once. The chain recombines TRBV27 with TRBJ2-5, with 7 bases fitting TRBD2. This CDR3 spans 13 amino acids. CDR1 is MNHEY and CDR2 is SMNVEV in the germline V gene (reference sequence). V was clipped by 6 bases and J by 5 bases; unmatched bases: 6. This chain's CDR3 is CASRGEGRETQYF. The CDR3 bases are TGTGCCAGCAGAGGGGAGGGACGGGAGACCCAGTACTTC.

This chain joins TRBV7-2 and TRBJ2-7; 11 nucleotides line up with TRBD2. CDR3 length equals 16 residues. Germline V gene data show CDR1 as SGHTA and CDR2 as FQGNSA. The trim removed 5 bases at V and 2 bases at J, leaving 8 bases unmatched. This chain's CDR3 is CASSLSISGGAYEQYF. As DNA, the CDR3 is TGTGCCAGCAGCCTTTCCATTAGCGGGGGGGCCTACGAGCAGTACTTC.

This chain joins TRBV5-1 and TRBJ1-5; D is undetermined. Germline CDR1 reads SGHRS; CDR2 reads YFSETQ. The germline V and J ends were trimmed by 0 bases and 2 bases, with 9 bases remaining between them. This CDR3 contains 15 residues. In DNA, the CDR3 is TGCGCCAGCAGCTTGGGCCCAAAGGGCAATCAGCCCCAGCATTTT. It is translated as CASSLGPKGNQPQHF.

The chain links TRBV6-6 to TRBJ1-2; D gene uncertain. Germline V gene sequence: CDR1 MNHNY, CDR2 SVGAGI (reference sequence). Trimming left V 7 bases short and J 8 bases short, with 26 bases between. The CDR3 loop spans 16 amino acids. CDR3 sequence: CASNQDSAYNPGGYTF. The CDR3 nucleotides read TGTGCCAGCAACCAGGATTCGGCCTACAATCCGGGCGGCTACACCTTC.

This chain links TRBV7-8 with TRBJ1-2; no definite D call. V was trimmed by 5 bases and J by 2 bases, leaving 9 bases between them. Germline loops: CDR1 SGHVS, CDR2 FQNEAQ. This CDR3 region has 13 residues. The CDR3 region has the DNA TGTGCCAGCAGCCGATGGAAGAACTATGGCTACACCTTC. It specifies CASSRWKNYGYTF.

V and J are TRBV10-3 and TRBJ1-1; D possibly corresponds to TRBD1 (5 bases). Trimming stripped 4 bases from V and 4 bases from J, with 13 bases between. Per the germline V gene, CDR1 is ENHRY and CDR2 is SYGVKD. This CDR3 contains 14 residues. In DNA, the CDR3 is TGTGCCATCAGTGCGGTTCAGGGTAGCACTGAAGCTTTCTTT. Encoded protein: CAISAVQGSTEAFF.

The CDR3, as DNA: TGTGCCAGCAGTCAGGACAGGGTGGGCTCCTACAATGAGCAGTTCTTC. It specifies CASSQDRVGSYNEQFF. This chain uses TRBV6-6 with TRBJ2-1, with TRBD1 identical over 8 bases. Looked up from germline, CDR1 is MNHNY and CDR2 is SVGAGI (reference sequence). J was trimmed by 0 bases and V by 5 bases; bases with no gene match: 6. This CDR3 has 16 residues.

CDR3 in amino acids: CATKEGIIAGGPDEQFF. The CDR3 DNA sequence: TGTGCCACTAAGGAGGGAATTATAGCGGGGGGGCCGGATGAGCAGTTCTTC. This sequence joins TRBV10-3 and TRBJ2-1, with TRBD2 identical over 11 bases. This CDR3 has 17 amino acids. J was trimmed by 8 bases and V by 10 bases; bases with no gene match: 19. The germline gives CDR1 ENHRY, CDR2 SYGVKD.

This chain uses TRBV5-6 with TRBJ1-5; TRBD1 matches 12 bases. This CDR3 comprises 15 residues. Losses at the gene ends were 3 bases for V and 5 bases for J; bases not matched to a gene: 3. The germline gives CDR1 SGHDT, CDR2 YYEEEE. CDR3 region: CASSWGTGGDQPQHF. The CDR3 DNA reads as TGTGCCAGCAGCTGGGGGACAGGGGGCGATCAGCCCCAGCATTTT. The variable domain in full, completed from reference TRBV5-6 and TRBJ1-5, reads DAGVTQSPTHLIKTRGQQVTLRCSPKSGHDTVSWYQQALGQGPQFIFQYYEEEERQRGNFPDRFSGHQFPNYSSELNVNALLLGDSALYLCASSWGTGGDQPQHFGDGTRLSIL.